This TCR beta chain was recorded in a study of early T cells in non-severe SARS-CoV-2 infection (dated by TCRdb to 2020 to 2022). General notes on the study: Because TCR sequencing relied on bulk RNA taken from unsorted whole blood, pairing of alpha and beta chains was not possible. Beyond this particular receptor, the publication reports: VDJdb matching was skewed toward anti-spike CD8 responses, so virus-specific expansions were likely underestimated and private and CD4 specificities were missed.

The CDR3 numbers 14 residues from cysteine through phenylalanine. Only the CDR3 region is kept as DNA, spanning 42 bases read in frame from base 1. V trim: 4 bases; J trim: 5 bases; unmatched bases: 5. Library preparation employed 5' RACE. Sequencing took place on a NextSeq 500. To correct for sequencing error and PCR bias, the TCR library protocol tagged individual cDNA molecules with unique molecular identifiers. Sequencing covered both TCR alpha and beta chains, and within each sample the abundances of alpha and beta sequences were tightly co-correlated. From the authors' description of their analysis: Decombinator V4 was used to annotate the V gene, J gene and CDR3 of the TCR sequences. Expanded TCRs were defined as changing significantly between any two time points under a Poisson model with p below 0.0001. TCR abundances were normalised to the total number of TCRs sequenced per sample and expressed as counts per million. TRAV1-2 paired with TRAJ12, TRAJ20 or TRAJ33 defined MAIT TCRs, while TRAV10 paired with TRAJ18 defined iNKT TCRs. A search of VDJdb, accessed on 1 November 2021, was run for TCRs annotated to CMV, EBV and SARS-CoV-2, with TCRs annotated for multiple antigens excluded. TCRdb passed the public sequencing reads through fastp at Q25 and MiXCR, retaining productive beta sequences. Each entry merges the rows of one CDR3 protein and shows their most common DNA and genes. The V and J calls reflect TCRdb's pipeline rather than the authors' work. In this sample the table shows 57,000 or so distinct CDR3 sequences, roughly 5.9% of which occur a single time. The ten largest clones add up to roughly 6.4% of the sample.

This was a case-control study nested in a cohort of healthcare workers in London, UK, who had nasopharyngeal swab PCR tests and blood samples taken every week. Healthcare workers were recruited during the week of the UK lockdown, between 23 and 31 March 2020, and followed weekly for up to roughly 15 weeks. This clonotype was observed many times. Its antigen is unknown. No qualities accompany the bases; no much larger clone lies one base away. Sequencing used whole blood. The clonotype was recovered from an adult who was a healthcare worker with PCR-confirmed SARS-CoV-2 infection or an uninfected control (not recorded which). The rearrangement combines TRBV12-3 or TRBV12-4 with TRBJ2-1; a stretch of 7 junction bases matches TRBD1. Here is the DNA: TGTGCCAGCAGTTCCGACAGGGTTAACAATGAGCAGTTCTTC. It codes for CASSSDRVNNEQFF.